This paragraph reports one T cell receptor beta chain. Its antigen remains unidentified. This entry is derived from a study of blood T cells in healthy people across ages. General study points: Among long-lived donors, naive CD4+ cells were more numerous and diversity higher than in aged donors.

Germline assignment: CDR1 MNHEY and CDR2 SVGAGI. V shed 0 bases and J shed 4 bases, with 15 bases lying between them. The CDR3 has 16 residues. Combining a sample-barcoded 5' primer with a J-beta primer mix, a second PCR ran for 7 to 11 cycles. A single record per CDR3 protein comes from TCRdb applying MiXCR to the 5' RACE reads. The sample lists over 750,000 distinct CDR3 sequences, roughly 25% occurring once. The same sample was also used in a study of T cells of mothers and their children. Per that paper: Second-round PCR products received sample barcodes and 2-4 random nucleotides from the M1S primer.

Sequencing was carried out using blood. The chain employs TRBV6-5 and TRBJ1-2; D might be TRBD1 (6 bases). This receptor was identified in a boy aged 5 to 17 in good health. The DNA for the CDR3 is TGTGCCAGCAGTTACTCGAAAAGTCAGGGGTTCTATGGCTACACCTTC. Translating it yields CASSYSKSQGFYGYTF.